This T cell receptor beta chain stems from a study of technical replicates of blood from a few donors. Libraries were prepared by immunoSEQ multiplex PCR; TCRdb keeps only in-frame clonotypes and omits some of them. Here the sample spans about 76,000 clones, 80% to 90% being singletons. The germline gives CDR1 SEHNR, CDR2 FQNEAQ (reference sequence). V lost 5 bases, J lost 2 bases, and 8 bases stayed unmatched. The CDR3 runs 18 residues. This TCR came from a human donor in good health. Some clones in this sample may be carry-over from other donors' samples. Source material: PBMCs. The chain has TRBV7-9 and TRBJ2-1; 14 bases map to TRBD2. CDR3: CASSSQTGLAGAYNEQFF. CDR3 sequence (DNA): TGTGCCAGCAGCAGCCAAACGGGACTAGCGGGGGCCTACAATGAGCAGTTCTTC.